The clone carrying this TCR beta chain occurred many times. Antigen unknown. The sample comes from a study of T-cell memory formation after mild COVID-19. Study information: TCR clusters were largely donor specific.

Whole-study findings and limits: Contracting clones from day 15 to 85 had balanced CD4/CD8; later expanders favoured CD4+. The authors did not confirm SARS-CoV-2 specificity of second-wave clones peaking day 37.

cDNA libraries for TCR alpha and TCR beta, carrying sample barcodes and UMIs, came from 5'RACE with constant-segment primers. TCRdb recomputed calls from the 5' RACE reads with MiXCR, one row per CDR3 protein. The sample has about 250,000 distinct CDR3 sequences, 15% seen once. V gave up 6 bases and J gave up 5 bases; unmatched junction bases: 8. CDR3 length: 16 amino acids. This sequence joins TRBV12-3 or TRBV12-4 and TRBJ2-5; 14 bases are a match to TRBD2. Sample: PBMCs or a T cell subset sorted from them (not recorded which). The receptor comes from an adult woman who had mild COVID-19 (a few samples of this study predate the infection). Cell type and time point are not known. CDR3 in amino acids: CASSLVGTSGGETQYF. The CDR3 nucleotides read TGTGCCAGCAGCCTAGTCGGGACTAGCGGGGGTGAGACCCAGTACTTC.